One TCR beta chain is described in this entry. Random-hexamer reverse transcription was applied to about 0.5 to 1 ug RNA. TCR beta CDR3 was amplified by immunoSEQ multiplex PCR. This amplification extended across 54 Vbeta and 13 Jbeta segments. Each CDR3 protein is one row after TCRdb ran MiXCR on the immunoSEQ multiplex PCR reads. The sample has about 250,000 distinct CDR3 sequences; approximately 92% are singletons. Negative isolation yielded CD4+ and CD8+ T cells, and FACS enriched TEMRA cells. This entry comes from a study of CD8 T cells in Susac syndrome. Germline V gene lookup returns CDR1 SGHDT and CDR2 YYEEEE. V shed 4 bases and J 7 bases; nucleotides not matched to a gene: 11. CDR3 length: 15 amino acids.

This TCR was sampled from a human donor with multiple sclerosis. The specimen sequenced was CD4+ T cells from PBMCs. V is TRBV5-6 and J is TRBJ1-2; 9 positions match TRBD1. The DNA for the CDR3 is TGTGCCAGCAGCCCGGATACAGGGGGCGCAGGTGGCTACACCTTC. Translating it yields CASSPDTGGAGGYTF.